This TCR beta chain appears in the sequencing data of a study of OX40 agonist ivuxolimab in advanced cancers. On the study more broadly: Earlier treatment with anti-PD-1, anti-PD-L1 or anti-CTLA-4 was permitted, and 35% to 40% had received some. Findings and caveats of the study: Some of the lowest clonal expansion was seen in partial responders at 0.1-3.0 mg/kg. Among some nonresponders, normalized T-cell clonal expansion was also low.

Points on this clone: Its cognate antigen is unknown.

Using immunoSEQ multiplex PCR, the repertoire was profiled, and TCRdb retains in-frame clones only, with some absent. The sample gives about 52,000 clones, roughly nine tenths of which show up once; more than 13% is in the top ten. This CDR3 spans 16 amino acids. Germline-derived CDR1 and CDR2 are MGHRA and YSYEKL. The ends lost 5 bases at V and 4 bases at J; junction bases unmatched: 7. The sequenced sample was CD4+ or CD8+ T cells sorted from blood, obtained in a trial of the OX40 agonist ivuxolimab. This TCR was sampled from an adult with an advanced solid tumor such as melanoma, head and neck, liver or kidney cancer. This chain links TRBV4-1 with TRBJ2-3, with 12 bases fitting TRBD2. CDR3 protein: CASSAPSGGAPDTQYF. The CDR3 DNA sequence: TGCGCCAGCAGCGCACCTAGCGGGGGGGCCCCAGATACGCAGTATTTT.